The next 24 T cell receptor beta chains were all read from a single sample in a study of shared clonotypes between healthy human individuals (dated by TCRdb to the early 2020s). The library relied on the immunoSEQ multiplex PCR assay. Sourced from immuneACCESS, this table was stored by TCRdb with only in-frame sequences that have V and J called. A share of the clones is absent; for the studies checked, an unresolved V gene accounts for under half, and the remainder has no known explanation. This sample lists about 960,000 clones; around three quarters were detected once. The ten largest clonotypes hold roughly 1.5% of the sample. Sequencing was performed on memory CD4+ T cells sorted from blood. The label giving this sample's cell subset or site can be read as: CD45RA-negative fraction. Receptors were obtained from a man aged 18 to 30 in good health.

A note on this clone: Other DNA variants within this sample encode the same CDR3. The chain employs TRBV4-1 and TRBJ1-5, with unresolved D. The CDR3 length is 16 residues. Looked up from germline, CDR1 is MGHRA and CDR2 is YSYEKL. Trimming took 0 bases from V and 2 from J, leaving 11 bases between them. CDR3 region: CASSQDRTLGNQPQHF. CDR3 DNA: TGCGCCAGCAGCCAAGATCGGACTCTGGGCAATCAGCCCCAGCATTTT.

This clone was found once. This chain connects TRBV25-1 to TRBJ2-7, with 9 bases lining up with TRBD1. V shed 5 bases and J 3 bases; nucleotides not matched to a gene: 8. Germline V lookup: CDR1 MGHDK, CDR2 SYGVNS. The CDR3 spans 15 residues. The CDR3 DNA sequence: TGTGCCAGCAGTTCGACGACAGGGGGATACTACGAGCAGTACTTC. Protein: CASSSTTGGYYEQYF.

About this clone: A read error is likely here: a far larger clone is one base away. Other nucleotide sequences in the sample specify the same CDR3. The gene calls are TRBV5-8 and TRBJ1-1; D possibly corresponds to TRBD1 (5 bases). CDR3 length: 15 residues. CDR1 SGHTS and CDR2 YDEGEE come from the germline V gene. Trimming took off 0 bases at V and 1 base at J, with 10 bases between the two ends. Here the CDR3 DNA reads TGTGCCAGCAGCTTGGGGGCCACAGGGAACACTGAAGCTTTCTTT. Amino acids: CASSLGATGNTEAFF.

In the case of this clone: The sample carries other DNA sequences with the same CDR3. The CDR3 reads CSARLSYEQYF. In DNA form, the CDR3 reads TGCAGTGCTAGACTCTCCTACGAGCAGTACTTC. The rearrangement uses TRBV20-1 and TRBJ2-7; D ambiguous. The CDR3 runs to 11 residues. Germline V gives CDR1 DFQATT, CDR2 SNEGSKA (reference sequence). V was trimmed by 2 bases and J by 0 bases, leaving 2 bases between them.

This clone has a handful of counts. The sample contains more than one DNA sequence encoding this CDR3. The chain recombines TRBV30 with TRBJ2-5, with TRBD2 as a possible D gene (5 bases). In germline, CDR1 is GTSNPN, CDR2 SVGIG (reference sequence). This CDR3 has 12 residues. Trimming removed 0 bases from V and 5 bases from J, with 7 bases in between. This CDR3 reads CAWSVREETQYF. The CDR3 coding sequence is TGTGCCTGGAGTGTGAGGGAGGAGACCCAGTACTTC.

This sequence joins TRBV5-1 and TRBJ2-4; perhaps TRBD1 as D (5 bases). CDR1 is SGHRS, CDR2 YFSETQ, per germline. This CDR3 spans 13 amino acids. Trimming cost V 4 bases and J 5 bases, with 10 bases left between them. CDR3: CASSTDNENIQYF. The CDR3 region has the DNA TGCGCCAGCAGCACGGACAATGAAAACATTCAGTACTTC. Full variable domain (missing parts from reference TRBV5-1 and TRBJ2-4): KAGVTQTPRYLIKTRGQQVTLSCSPISGHRSVSWYQQTPGQGLQFLFEYFSETQRNKGNFPGRFSGRQFSNSRSEMNVSTLELGDSALYLCASSTDNENIQYFGAGTRLSVL.

CDR3: CASSLDRSEKLFF. Written as DNA, the CDR3 is TGTGCCAGCAGCTTAGACAGGTCTGAAAAACTGTTTTTT. This chain joins TRBV11-2 and TRBJ1-4; D is ambiguous. Trimming cost V 0 bases and J 7 bases, with 6 bases left between them. CDR1 and CDR2 (germline): SGHAT, FQNNGV. This CDR3 comprises 13 residues.

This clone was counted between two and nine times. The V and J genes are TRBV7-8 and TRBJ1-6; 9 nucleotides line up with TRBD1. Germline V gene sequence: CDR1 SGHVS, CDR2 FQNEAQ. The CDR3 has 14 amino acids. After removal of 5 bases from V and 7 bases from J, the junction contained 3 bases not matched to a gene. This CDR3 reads CASSPGQGNSPLHF. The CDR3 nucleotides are TGTGCCAGCAGCCCCGGACAGGGGAATTCACCCCTCCACTTT.

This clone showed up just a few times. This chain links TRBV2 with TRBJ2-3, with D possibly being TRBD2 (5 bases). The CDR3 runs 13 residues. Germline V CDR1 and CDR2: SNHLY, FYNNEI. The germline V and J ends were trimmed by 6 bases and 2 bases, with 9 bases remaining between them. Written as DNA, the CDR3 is TGTGCCAGCAGGAGGGAGAACACAGATACGCAGTATTTT. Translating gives CASRRENTDTQYF.

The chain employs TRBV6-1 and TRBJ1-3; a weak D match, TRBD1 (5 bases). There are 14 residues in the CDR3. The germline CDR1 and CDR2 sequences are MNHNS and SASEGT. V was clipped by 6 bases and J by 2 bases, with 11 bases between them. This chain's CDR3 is CASRAGTAGNTIYF. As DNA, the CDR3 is TGTGCCAGCAGAGCCGGGACGGCTGGAAACACCATATATTTT.

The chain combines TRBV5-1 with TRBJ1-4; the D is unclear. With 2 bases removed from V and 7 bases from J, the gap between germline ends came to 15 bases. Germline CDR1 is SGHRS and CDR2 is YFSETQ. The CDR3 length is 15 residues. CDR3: CASSLIPGAAEKLFF. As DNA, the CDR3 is TGCGCCAGCAGCTTAATCCCGGGAGCAGCTGAAAAACTGTTTTTT.

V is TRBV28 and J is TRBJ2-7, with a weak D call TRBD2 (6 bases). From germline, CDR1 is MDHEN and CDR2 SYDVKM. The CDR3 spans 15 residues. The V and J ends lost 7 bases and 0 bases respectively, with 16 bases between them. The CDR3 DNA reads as TGTGCCAGCACTTTTTCGGCGGGGAACTCCTACGAGCAGTACTTC. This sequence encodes CASTFSAGNSYEQYF.

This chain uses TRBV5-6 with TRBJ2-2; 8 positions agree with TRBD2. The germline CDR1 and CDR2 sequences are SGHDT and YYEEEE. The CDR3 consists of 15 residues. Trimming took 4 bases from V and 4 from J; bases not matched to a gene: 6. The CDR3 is CASSRLAGLTGELFF. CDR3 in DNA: TGTGCCAGCAGCAGGTTAGCGGGACTCACCGGGGAGCTGTTTTTT.

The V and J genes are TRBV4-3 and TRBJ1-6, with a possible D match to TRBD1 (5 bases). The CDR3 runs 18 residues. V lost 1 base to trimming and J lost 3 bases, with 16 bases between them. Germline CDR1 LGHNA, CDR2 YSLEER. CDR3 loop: CASSQVRWGVFYNSPLHF. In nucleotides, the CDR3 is TGCGCCAGCAGCCAAGTTCGGTGGGGGGTATTCTATAATTCACCCCTCCACTTT.

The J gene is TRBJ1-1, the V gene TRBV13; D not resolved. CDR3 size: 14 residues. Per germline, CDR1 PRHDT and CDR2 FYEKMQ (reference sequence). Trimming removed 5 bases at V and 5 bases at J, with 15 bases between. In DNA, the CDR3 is TGTGCCAGCAGCGTCGCGGAAGCTCAGACTGAAGCTTTCTTT. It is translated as CASSVAEAQTEAFF.

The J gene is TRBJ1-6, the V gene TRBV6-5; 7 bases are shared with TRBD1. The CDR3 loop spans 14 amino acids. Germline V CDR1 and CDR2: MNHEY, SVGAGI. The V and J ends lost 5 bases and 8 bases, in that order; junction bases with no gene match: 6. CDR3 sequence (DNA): TGTGCCAGCAGTACCGCAGGGGGTCATTCACCCCTCCACTTT. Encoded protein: CASSTAGGHSPLHF.

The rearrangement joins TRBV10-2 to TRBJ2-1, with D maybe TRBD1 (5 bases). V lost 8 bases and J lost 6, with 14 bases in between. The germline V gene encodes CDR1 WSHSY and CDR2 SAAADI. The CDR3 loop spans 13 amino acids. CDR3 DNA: TGCGCCAGCGGATCAGGGAAGGGCAATGAGCAGTTCTTC. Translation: CASGSGKGNEQFF.

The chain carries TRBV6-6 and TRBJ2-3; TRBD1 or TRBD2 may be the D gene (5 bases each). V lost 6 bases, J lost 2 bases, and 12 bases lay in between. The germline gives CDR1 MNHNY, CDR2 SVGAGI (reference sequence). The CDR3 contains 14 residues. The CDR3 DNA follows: TGTGCCAGCAGGAGAGAAGGGACCACAGATACGCAGTATTTT. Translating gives CASRREGTTDTQYF.

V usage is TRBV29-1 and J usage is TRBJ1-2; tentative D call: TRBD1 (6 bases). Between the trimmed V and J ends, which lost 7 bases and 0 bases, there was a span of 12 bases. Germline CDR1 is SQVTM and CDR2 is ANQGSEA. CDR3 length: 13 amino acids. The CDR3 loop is CSALDSSNYGYTF. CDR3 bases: TGCAGCGCGCTGGACAGCTCTAACTATGGCTACACCTTC.

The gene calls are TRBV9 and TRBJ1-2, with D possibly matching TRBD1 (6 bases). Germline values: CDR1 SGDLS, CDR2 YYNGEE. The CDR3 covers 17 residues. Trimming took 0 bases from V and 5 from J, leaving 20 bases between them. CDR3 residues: CASSVAVTGIFGYGYTF. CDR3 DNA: TGTGCCAGCAGCGTAGCGGTGACAGGCATTTTTGGGTATGGCTACACCTTC. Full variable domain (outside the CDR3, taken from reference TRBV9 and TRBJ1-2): DSGVTQTPKHLITATGQRVTLRCSPRSGDLSVYWYQQSLDQGLQFLIQYYNGEERAKGNILERFSAQQFPDLHSELNLSSLELGDSALYFCASSVAVTGIFGYGYTFGSGTRLTVV.

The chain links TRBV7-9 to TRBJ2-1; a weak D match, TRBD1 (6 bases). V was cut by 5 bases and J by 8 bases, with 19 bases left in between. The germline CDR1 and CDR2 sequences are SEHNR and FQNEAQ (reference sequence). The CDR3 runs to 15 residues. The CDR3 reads CASSMGTRREDEQFF. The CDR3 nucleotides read TGTGCCAGCAGCATGGGGACACGACGAGAGGATGAGCAGTTCTTC.

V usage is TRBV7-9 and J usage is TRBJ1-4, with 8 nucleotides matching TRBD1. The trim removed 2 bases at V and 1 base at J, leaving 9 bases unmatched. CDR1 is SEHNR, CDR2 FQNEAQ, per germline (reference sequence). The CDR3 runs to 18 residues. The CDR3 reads CASSLIKGRGRTNEKLFF. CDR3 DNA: TGTGCCAGCAGCTTAATTAAGGGCAGGGGGCGAACTAATGAAAAACTGTTTTTT. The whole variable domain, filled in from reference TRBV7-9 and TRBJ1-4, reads DTGVSQNPRHKITKRGQNVTFRCDPISEHNRLYWYRQTLGQGPEFLTYFQNEAQLEKSRLLSDRFSAERPKGSFSTLEIQRTEQGDSAMYLCASSLIKGRGRTNEKLFFGSGTQLSVL.

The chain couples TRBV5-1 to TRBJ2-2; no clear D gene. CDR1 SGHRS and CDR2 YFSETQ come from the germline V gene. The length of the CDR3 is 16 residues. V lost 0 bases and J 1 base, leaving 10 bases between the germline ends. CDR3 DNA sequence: TGCGCCAGCAGCTTGGAGCAGCGAAAGAACACCGGGGAGCTGTTTTTT. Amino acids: CASSLEQRKNTGELFF.

In DNA form, the CDR3 reads TGTGCCAGCACAGGTAGGTGGGTGCGGTATGGCTACACCTTC. Its protein product is CASTGRWVRYGYTF. The J gene is TRBJ1-2, the V gene TRBV6-5; the D is unclear. V gave up 7 bases and J gave up 5 bases, with 17 bases separating them. The germline V gene has CDR1 MNHEY and CDR2 SVGAGI. This CDR3 has 14 amino acids.